Listed below are T cell receptor beta chains from one sample, sequenced in a study of vaccination and CD4 T cells after COVID-19. Antigens for these TCRs are unknown. TCRdb used MiXCR to reprocess the PCR reads, holding one entry per CDR3 protein. The sample comprises about 12,000 distinct CDR3 sequences, 40% to 45% of which are singletons, and approximately 18% rests with the top ten. The specimen sequenced was cultured CD4+ T cells from blood. The receptors here all came from a human donor with COVID-19. Each CDR3 is given with its conserved first and last residue. The D gene is left open where the match is weak. Some rows mark clone size as missing; the rest say once, few, many or name a class of expanded clone.

abundance: few; j_gene: TRBJ2-5; d_gene: -; v_gene: TRBV5-4; CDR3aa: CASSFTGRETQYF; CDR3nt: TGTGCCAGCAGCTTTACAGGTCGAGAGACCCAGTACTTC
abundance: -; j_gene: TRBJ1-1; d_gene: -; v_gene: TRBV5-4; CDR3aa: CASSSRATGANTEAFF; CDR3nt: TGTGCCAGCAGCTCGAGGGCGACAGGTGCGAACACTGAAGCTTTCTTT
abundance: -; j_gene: TRBJ2-1; d_gene: -; v_gene: TRBV7-7; CDR3aa: CASSLGDNNNEQFF; CDR3nt: TGTGCTAGCAGCTTAGGGGACAATAACAATGAGCAGTTCTTC
abundance: few; j_gene: TRBJ1-2; d_gene: -; v_gene: TRBV6-1; CDR3aa: CASSEMGLNYGYTF; CDR3nt: TGTGCCAGCAGTGAAATGGGTCTGAACTATGGCTACACCTTC
abundance: -; j_gene: TRBJ1-1; d_gene: -; v_gene: TRBV9; CDR3aa: CASSVGGVHTEAFF; CDR3nt: TGTGCCAGCAGCGTAGGAGGGGTACACACTGAAGCTTTCTTT
abundance: once; j_gene: TRBJ1-1; d_gene: -; v_gene: TRBV11-3; CDR3aa: CASSLTESNTEAFF; CDR3nt: TGTGCCAGCAGCTTAACCGAGAGTAACACTGAAGCTTTCTTT
abundance: -; j_gene: TRBJ1-2; d_gene: TRBD1; v_gene: TRBV7-2; CDR3aa: CASSKRGQTGHGYTF; CDR3nt: TGTGCCAGCAGCAAGAGGGGGCAGACCGGGCATGGCTACACCTTC
abundance: -; j_gene: TRBJ2-3; d_gene: -; v_gene: TRBV11-2; CDR3aa: CASSRPADTQYF; CDR3nt: TGTGCCAGCAGCCGGCCGGCAGATACGCAGTATTTT
abundance: -; j_gene: TRBJ2-3; d_gene: TRBD2; v_gene: TRBV7-2; CDR3aa: CASSLGRGGTDTQYF; CDR3nt: TGTGCCAGCAGCTTAGGTCGGGGGGGCACAGATACGCAGTATTTT
abundance: -; j_gene: TRBJ2-7; d_gene: TRBD2; v_gene: TRBV6-1; CDR3aa: CASSNLRLAGDYEQYF; CDR3nt: TGTGCCAGCTCGAATCTCCGACTAGCGGGGGACTACGAGCAGTACTTC
abundance: -; j_gene: TRBJ2-1; d_gene: -; v_gene: TRBV25-1; CDR3aa: CASSEWRTTAREQFF; CDR3nt: TGTGCCAGCAGTGAATGGAGAACCACTGCGAGGGAGCAGTTCTTC
abundance: few; j_gene: TRBJ1-5; d_gene: TRBD1; v_gene: TRBV7-9; CDR3aa: CASSGTGGGNQPQHF; CDR3nt: TGTGCCAGCAGCGGGACAGGGGGCGGAAATCAGCCCCAGCATTTT
abundance: -; j_gene: TRBJ2-3; d_gene: -; v_gene: TRBV6-2/TRBV6-3; CDR3aa: CASSSSTDTQYF; CDR3nt: TGTGCCAGCAGTTCCTCCACAGATACGCAGTATTTT
abundance: -; j_gene: TRBJ1-2; d_gene: -; v_gene: TRBV6-1; CDR3aa: CASLPAGSQNYGYTF; CDR3nt: TGTGCCAGCCTGCCGGCGGGGTCCCAGAACTATGGCTACACCTTC
abundance: few; j_gene: TRBJ1-3; d_gene: -; v_gene: TRBV6-1; CDR3aa: CASKLTALSGNTIYF; CDR3nt: TGTGCCAGCAAGTTGACAGCCCTCTCTGGAAACACCATATATTTT
abundance: -; j_gene: TRBJ2-1; d_gene: -; v_gene: TRBV6-1; CDR3aa: CASSDGLAHEQFF; CDR3nt: TGTGCCAGCAGTGATGGGCTAGCCCATGAGCAGTTCTTC
abundance: -; j_gene: TRBJ1-2; d_gene: -; v_gene: TRBV5-4; CDR3aa: CASSLPRAANYGYTF; CDR3nt: TGTGCCAGCAGCTTGCCCAGGGCGGCTAACTATGGCTACACCTTC
abundance: few; j_gene: TRBJ2-2; d_gene: -; v_gene: TRBV5-6; CDR3aa: CASSPGRVVTGELFF; CDR3nt: TGTGCCAGCAGCCCGGGTAGGGTGGTGACCGGGGAGCTGTTTTTT
abundance: once; j_gene: TRBJ2-7; d_gene: -; v_gene: TRBV6-2/TRBV6-3; CDR3aa: CASRHRDFSYEQYF; CDR3nt: TGTGCCAGCAGGCACAGAGATTTTTCCTACGAGCAGTACTTC
abundance: -; j_gene: TRBJ1-4; d_gene: -; v_gene: TRBV19; CDR3aa: CASSTNSGRTPNEKLFF; CDR3nt: TGTGCCAGTAGTACCAATTCAGGACGGACTCCTAATGAAAAACTGTTTTTT
abundance: -; j_gene: TRBJ2-3; d_gene: TRBD2; v_gene: TRBV6-5; CDR3aa: CASSYNPRTSGGPITDTQYF; CDR3nt: TGTGCCAGCAGTTATAATCCACGGACTAGCGGGGGGCCTATCACAGATACGCAGTATTTT
abundance: -; j_gene: TRBJ1-2; d_gene: -; v_gene: TRBV18; CDR3aa: CASSPQGNYGYTF; CDR3nt: TGTGCCAGCTCACCTCAGGGAAACTATGGCTACACCTTC
abundance: -; j_gene: TRBJ2-5; d_gene: TRBD2; v_gene: TRBV10-3; CDR3aa: CAISESSLAGVETQYF; CDR3nt: TGTGCCATCAGTGAGTCTTCACTAGCGGGGGTGGAGACCCAGTACTTC
abundance: once; j_gene: TRBJ2-7; d_gene: TRBD1; v_gene: TRBV5-4; CDR3aa: CASSWTGSSYEQYF; CDR3nt: TGTGCCAGCAGCTGGACAGGTAGCTCCTACGAGCAGTACTTC
abundance: few; j_gene: TRBJ2-2; d_gene: -; v_gene: TRBV7-6; CDR3aa: CASSLGLSNTGELFF; CDR3nt: TGTGCCAGCAGCTTGGGACTTTCGAACACCGGGGAGCTGTTTTTT
abundance: -; j_gene: TRBJ1-6; d_gene: -; v_gene: TRBV7-8; CDR3aa: CASSSTQVVPPLHF; CDR3nt: TGTGCCAGCAGCTCAACCCAGGTGGTCCCACCCCTCCACTTT
abundance: few; j_gene: TRBJ2-3; d_gene: -; v_gene: TRBV19; CDR3aa: CASSILEGTQYF; CDR3nt: TGTGCCAGTAGTATTCTGGAAGGTACGCAGTATTTT
abundance: -; j_gene: TRBJ1-4; d_gene: TRBD1; v_gene: TRBV11-3; CDR3aa: CASSLRQGGEKLFF; CDR3nt: TGTGCCAGCAGCTTAAGACAGGGAGGTGAAAAACTGTTTTTT
abundance: -; j_gene: TRBJ2-5; d_gene: TRBD2; v_gene: TRBV11-3; CDR3aa: CASSLGPGGYQYF; CDR3nt: TGTGCCAGCAGCTTAGGCCCGGGGGGGTACCAGTACTTC
abundance: few; j_gene: TRBJ1-5; d_gene: -; v_gene: TRBV2; CDR3aa: CASSVTSTLDQPQHF; CDR3nt: TGTGCCAGCAGTGTTACCTCGACTTTGGATCAGCCCCAGCATTTT
abundance: -; j_gene: TRBJ1-6; d_gene: -; v_gene: TRBV27; CDR3aa: CASSLDGLPLHF; CDR3nt: TGTGCCAGCAGTTTAGACGGGCTACCCCTCCACTTT
abundance: -; j_gene: TRBJ1-3; d_gene: -; v_gene: TRBV19; CDR3aa: CASSIAGPSSTSGNTIYF; CDR3nt: TGTGCCAGTAGTATAGCCGGCCCGTCTTCGACCTCTGGAAACACCATATATTTT
abundance: -; j_gene: TRBJ2-7; d_gene: TRBD1; v_gene: TRBV6-5; CDR3aa: CASSYSFGGTGVFSYEQYF; CDR3nt: TGTGCCAGCAGTTACTCGTTCGGCGGGACAGGGGTCTTCTCCTACGAGCAGTACTTC
abundance: -; j_gene: TRBJ1-2; d_gene: -; v_gene: TRBV7-9; CDR3aa: CASSQTLGWGYTF; CDR3nt: TGTGCCAGCAGCCAAACCCTGGGTTGGGGCTACACCTTC
abundance: -; j_gene: TRBJ1-2; d_gene: -; v_gene: TRBV6-1; CDR3aa: CATRAPPGYGYTF; CDR3nt: TGTGCCACACGGGCCCCTCCAGGGTATGGCTACACCTTC
abundance: -; j_gene: TRBJ2-3; d_gene: -; v_gene: TRBV20-1; CDR3aa: CSARDDEVTDTQYF; CDR3nt: TGCAGTGCTAGAGATGATGAGGTTACAGATACGCAGTATTTT
abundance: few; j_gene: TRBJ2-1; d_gene: -; v_gene: TRBV20-1; CDR3aa: CSVTVGGGGPYNEQFF; CDR3nt: TGCAGTGTTACGGTGGGAGGGGGTGGACCCTACAATGAGCAGTTCTTC
abundance: -; j_gene: TRBJ2-7; d_gene: TRBD1; v_gene: TRBV7-2; CDR3aa: CASSNRDRGPYEQYF; CDR3nt: TGTGCCAGCAGCAACCGGGACAGGGGCCCCTACGAGCAGTACTTC
abundance: few; j_gene: TRBJ1-5; d_gene: -; v_gene: TRBV20-1; CDR3aa: CSARGPRGTNQPQHF; CDR3nt: TGCAGTGCTAGAGGCCCGCGGGGTACCAATCAGCCCCAGCATTTT
abundance: -; j_gene: TRBJ2-2; d_gene: -; v_gene: TRBV6-5; CDR3aa: CASSYPGGGELFF; CDR3nt: TGTGCCAGCAGTTATCCCGGGGGCGGGGAGCTGTTTTTT
abundance: -; j_gene: TRBJ2-2; d_gene: -; v_gene: TRBV21-1; CDR3aa: CASTPSPGALSTGELFF; CDR3nt: TGTGCCAGCACCCCATCCCCAGGGGCCCTTAGCACCGGGGAGCTGTTTTTT
abundance: -; j_gene: TRBJ1-2; d_gene: -; v_gene: TRBV24-1; CDR3aa: CATSESTGAWDGYTF; CDR3nt: TGTGCCACCAGTGAGTCGACAGGTGCTTGGGATGGCTACACCTTC